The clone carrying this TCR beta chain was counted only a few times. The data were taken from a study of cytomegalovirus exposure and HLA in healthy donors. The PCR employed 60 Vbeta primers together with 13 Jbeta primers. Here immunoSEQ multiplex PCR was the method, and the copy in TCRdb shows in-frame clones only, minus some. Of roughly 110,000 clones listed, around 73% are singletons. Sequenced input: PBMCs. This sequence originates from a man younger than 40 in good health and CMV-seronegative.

As DNA, the CDR3 is TGTGCCATCACCTCCCGAGAAGGCACAGATACGCAGTATTTT. Translation: CAITSREGTDTQYF. The chain recombines TRBV10-3 with TRBJ2-3; D remains ambiguous. CDR1 is ENHRY and CDR2 is SYGVKD in the germline V gene. The CDR3 contains 14 residues. The V and J ends lost 7 bases and 1 base respectively, with 12 bases between them.